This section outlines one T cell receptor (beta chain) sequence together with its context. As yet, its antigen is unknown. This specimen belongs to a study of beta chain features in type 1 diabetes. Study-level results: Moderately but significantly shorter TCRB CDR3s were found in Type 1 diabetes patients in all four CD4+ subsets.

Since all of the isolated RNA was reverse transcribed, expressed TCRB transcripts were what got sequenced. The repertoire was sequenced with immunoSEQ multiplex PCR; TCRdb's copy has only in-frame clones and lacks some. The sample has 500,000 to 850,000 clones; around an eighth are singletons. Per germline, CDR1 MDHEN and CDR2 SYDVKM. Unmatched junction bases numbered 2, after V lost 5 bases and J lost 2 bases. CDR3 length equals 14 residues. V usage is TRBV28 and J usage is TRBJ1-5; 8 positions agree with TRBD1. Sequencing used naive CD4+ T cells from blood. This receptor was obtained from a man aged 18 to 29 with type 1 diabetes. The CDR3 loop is CASSPDRGNQPQHF. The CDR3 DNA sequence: TGTGCCAGCAGTCCGGACAGGGGCAATCAGCCCCAGCATTTT.